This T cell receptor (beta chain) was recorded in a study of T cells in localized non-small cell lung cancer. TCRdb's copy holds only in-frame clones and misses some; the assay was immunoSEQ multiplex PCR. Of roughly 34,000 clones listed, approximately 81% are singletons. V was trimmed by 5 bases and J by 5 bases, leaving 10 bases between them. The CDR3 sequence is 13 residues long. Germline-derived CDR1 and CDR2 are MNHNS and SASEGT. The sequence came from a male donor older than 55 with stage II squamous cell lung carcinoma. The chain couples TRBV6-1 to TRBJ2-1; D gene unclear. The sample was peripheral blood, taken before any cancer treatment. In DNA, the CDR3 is TGTGCCAGCAGTCGCGGCCAGCACAATGAGCAGTTCTTC. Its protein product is CASSRGQHNEQFF.